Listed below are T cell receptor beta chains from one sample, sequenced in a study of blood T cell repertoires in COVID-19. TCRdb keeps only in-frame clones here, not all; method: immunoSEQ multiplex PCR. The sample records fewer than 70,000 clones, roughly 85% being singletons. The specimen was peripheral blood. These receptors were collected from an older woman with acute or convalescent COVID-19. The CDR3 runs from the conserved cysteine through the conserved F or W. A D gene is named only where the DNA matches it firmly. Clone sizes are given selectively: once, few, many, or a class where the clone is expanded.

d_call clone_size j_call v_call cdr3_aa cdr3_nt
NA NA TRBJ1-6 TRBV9 CASSHDTNSPLHF TGTGCCAGCAGCCATGACACCAATTCACCCCTCCACTTT
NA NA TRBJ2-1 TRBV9 CASSVDHSYNEQFF TGTGCCAGCAGCGTAGATCACAGCTACAATGAGCAGTTCTTC
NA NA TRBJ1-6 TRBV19 CASTPGSGGNNSPLHF TGTGCCAGTACCCCCGGGTCGGGGGGCAATAATTCACCCCTCCACTTT
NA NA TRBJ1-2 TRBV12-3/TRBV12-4 CASSFPGSGYTF TGTGCCAGCAGTTTTCCGGGAAGCGGCTACACCTTC
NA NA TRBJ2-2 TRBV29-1 CSVEDSERLPRWELFF TGCAGCGTTGAAGATAGTGAAAGGCTTCCTAGATGGGAGCTGTTTTTT
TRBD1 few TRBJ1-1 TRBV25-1 CASRADRGRNTEAFF TGTGCCAGCAGGGCCGACAGGGGGAGGAACACTGAAGCTTTCTTT
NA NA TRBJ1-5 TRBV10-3 CAISERGASNQPQHF TGTGCCATCAGTGAGCGGGGGGCAAGCAATCAGCCCCAGCATTTT
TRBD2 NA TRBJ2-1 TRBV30 CAWSVKAGGGNEQFF TGTGCCTGGAGTGTAAAAGCGGGAGGTGGCAATGAGCAGTTCTTC
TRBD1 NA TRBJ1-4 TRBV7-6 CASSLALGQVLFF TGTGCCAGCAGTCTCGCGCTCGGACAGGTTTTGTTTTTT
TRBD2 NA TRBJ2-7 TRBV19 CASSNGLGPTYEQYF TGTGCCAGTAGTAATGGACTAGGACCCACCTACGAGCAGTACTTC
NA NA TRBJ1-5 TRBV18 CASSPPFLGGAPQPQHF TGTGCCAGCTCACCACCCTTTTTGGGGGGAGCACCGCAGCCCCAGCATTTT
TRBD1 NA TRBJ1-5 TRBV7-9 CASSSTGGGQPQHF TGTGCCAGCAGCTCTACAGGGGGGGGCCAGCCCCAGCATTTT
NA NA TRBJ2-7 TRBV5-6 CASSLVTASYEQYF TGTGCCAGCAGCTTGGTGACAGCATCCTACGAGCAGTACTTC
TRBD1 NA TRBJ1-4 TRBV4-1 CASSQVLTQGGREQPNEKLFF TGCGCCAGCAGCCAAGTTTTGACGCAGGGGGGCCGCGAACAGCCTAATGAAAAACTGTTTTTT
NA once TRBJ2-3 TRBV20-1 CSASITGVGSTDTQYF TGCAGTGCTAGTATAACGGGAGTCGGTAGCACAGATACGCAGTATTTT
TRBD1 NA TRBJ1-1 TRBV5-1 CASSPRTGLVTEAFF TGCGCCAGCAGCCCGAGGACAGGGCTAGTTACTGAAGCTTTCTTT
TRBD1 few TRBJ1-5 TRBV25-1 CASSLLPAGTDLNQPQHF TGTGCCAGCAGCCTCCTCCCGGCCGGGACAGACCTCAATCAGCCCCAGCATTTT
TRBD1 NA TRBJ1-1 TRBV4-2 CASSPTGQLNTEAFF TGTGCCAGCAGCCCCACGGGACAGTTGAACACTGAAGCTTTCTTT
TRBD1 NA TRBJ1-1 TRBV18 CASSPRGVNTEAFF TGTGCCAGCTCACCCAGGGGGGTGAACACTGAAGCTTTCTTT
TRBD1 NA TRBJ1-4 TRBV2 CASSGDRGNKKLFF TGTGCCAGCAGTGGGGACAGGGGCAATAAAAAACTGTTTTTT
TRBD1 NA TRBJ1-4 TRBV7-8 CASSATGTANEKLFF TGTGCCAGCAGCGCGACCGGGACAGCTAATGAAAAACTGTTTTTT
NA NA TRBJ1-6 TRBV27 CASSLSRVYNSPLHF TGTGCCAGCAGTTTATCGCGGGTATATAATTCACCCCTCCACTTT
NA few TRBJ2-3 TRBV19 CASSRTGVTTDTQYF TGTGCCAGTAGTCGCACCGGGGTCACCACAGATACGCAGTATTTT
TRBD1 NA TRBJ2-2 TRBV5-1 CASSPGTVNTGELFF TGCGCCAGCAGCCCCGGGACAGTGAACACCGGGGAGCTGTTTTTT
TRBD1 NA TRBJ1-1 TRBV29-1 CSVAHRQGAGAFF TGCAGCGTAGCACACAGACAGGGGGCCGGAGCTTTCTTT
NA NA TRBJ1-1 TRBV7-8 CASSFGGANTEAFF TGTGCCAGCAGCTTTGGGGGGGCGAACACTGAAGCTTTCTTT
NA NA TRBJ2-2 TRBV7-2 CASSLRGGVAGELFF TGTGCCAGCAGCTTGAGAGGGGGGGTCGCCGGGGAGCTGTTTTTT
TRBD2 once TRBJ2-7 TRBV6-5 CASSYGGVGEQYF TGTGCCAGCAGTTACGGGGGGGTGGGGGAGCAGTACTTC
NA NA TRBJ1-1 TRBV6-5 CASRSRAGVTEAFF TGTGCCAGCCGATCCCGGGCAGGGGTAACTGAAGCTTTCTTT
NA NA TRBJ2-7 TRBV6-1 CASSERGTPSYEQYF TGTGCCAGCAGTGAAAGAGGGACACCATCCTACGAGCAGTACTTC
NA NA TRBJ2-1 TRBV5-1 CASSLPSLNEQFF TGCGCCAGCAGCTTGCCTAGTCTCAATGAGCAGTTCTTC
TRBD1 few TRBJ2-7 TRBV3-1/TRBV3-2 CASSQDGTGYEQYF TGTGCCAGCAGCCAAGATGGGACAGGCTACGAGCAGTACTTC
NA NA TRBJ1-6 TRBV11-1 CASSLRRGNNSPLHF TGTGCCAGCAGCTTAAGGAGGGGTAACAATTCACCCCTCCACTTT
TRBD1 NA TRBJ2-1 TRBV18 CASSPSGTDNEQFF TGTGCCAGCTCACCGTCTGGGACAGACAATGAGCAGTTCTTC
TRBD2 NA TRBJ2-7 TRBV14 CASSGRLSSGSSYEQYF TGTGCCAGCAGCGGACGACTGTCTAGCGGGAGCAGCTACGAGCAGTACTTC
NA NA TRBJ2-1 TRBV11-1 CASAAGTTVDEQFF TGTGCCAGCGCAGCCGGGACAACGGTCGATGAGCAGTTCTTC
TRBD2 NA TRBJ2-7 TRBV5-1 CASSLSGGGASEQYF TGCGCCAGCAGCTTGAGCGGCGGGGGGGCCTCCGAGCAGTACTTC
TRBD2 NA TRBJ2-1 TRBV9 CASSPLGSGGFTSSYNEQFF TGTGCCAGCAGCCCCCTGGGTAGCGGGGGGTTTACGAGCTCCTACAATGAGCAGTTCTTC
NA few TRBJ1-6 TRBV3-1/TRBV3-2 CASSQARESPLHF TGTGCCAGCAGCCAAGCCAGGGAATCACCCCTCCACTTT
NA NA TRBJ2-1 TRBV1 CTSTWTSGSHCNEQFF TGCACCAGTACTTGGACTAGCGGGAGTCATTGCAATGAGCAGTTCTTC
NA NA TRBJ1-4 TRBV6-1 CASSDFREKLFF TGTGCCAGCAGTGATTTTCGGGAAAAACTGTTTTTT
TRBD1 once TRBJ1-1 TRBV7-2 CASSLPGRGRVTEAFF TGTGCCAGCAGCCTCCCGGGTAGGGGGCGCGTCACTGAAGCTTTCTTT
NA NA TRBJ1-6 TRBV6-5 CASSRHDEYNSPLHF TGTGCCAGCAGCCGACATGACGAATATAATTCACCCCTCCACTTT
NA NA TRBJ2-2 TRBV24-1 CATSDPGQTNTGELFF TGTGCCACCAGTGACCCTGGACAGACGAACACCGGGGAGCTGTTTTTT